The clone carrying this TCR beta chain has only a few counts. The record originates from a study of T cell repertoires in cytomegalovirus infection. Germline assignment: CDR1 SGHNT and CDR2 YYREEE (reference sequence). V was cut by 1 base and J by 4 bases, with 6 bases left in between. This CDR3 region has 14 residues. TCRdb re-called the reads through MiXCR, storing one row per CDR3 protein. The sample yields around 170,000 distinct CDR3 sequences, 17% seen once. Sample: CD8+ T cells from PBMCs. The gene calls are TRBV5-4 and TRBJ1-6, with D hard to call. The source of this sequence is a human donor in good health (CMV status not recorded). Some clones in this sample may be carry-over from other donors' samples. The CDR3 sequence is CASSLKQYNSPLHF. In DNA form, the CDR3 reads TGTGCCAGCAGCTTGAAACAGTATAATTCACCCCTCCACTTT.